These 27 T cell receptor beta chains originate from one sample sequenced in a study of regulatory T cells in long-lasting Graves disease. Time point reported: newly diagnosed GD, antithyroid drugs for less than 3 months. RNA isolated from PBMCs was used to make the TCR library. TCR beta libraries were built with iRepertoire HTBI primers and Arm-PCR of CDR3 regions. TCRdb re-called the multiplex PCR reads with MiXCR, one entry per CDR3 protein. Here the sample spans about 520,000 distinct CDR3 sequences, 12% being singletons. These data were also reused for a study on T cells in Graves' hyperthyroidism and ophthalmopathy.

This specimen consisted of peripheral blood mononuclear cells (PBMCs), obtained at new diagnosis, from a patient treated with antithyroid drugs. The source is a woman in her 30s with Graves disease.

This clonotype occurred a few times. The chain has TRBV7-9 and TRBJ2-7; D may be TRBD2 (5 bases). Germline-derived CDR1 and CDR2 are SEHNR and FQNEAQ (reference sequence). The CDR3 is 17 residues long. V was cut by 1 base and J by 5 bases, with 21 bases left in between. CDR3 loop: CASSLGLGAEVWDEQYF. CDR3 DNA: TGTGCCAGCAGCTTAGGGTTGGGCGCGGAGGTCTGGGACGAGCAGTACTTC.

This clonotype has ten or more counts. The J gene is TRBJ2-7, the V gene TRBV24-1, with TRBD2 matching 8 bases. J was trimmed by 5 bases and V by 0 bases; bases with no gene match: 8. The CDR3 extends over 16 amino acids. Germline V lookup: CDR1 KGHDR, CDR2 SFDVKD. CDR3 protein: CATSDLRAGGGDEQYF. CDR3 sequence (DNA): TGTGCCACCAGTGATTTGAGGGCGGGAGGTGGTGACGAGCAGTACTTC.

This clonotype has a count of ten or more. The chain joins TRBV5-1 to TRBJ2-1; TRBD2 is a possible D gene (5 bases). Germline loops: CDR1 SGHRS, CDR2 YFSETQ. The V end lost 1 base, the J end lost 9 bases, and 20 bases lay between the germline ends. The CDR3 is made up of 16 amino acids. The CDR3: CASSLSGRAAVIEQFF. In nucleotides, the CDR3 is TGCGCCAGCAGCTTGTCTGGGCGAGCGGCAGTTATTGAGCAGTTCTTC.

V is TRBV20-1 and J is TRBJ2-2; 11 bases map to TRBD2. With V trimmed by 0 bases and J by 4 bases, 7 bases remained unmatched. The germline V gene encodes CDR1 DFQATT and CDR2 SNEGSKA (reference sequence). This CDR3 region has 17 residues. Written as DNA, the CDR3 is TGCAGTGCTAGAGATCTACTAGCGGGAGTGGGCACCGGGGAGCTGTTTTTT. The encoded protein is CSARDLLAGVGTGELFF.

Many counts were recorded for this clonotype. The CDR3 coding sequence is TGTGCCTGGAGTGCCACAGGGGTTAAGGCAGATACGCAGTATTTT. Translated, it gives CAWSATGVKADTQYF. The gene calls are TRBV30 and TRBJ2-3; TRBD1 agrees at 7 bases. There are 15 residues in the CDR3. The V and J ends lost 1 base and 4 bases, in that order; junction bases with no gene match: 8. Germline V CDR1 and CDR2: GTSNPN, SVGIG (reference sequence). The whole variable domain, remainder taken from reference TRBV30 and TRBJ2-3, is SQTIHQWPATLVQPVGSPLSLECTVEGTSNPNLYWYRQAAGRGLQLLFYSVGIGQISSEVPQNLSASRPQDRQFILSSKKLLLSDSGFYLCAWSATGVKADTQYFGPGTRLTVL.

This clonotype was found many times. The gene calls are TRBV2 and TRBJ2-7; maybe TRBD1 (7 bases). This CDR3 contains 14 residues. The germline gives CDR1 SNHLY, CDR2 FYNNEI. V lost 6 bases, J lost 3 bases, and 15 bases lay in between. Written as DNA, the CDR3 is TGTGCCAGCAGGGTTGGAGGGGGCTTCTACGAGCAGTACTTC. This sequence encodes CASRVGGGFYEQYF.

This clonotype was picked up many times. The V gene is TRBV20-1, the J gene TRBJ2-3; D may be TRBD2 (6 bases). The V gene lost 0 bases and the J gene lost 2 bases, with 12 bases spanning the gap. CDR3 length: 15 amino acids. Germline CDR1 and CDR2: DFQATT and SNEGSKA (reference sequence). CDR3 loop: CSARDLRESTDTQYF. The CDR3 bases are TGCAGTGCTAGAGATCTTCGGGAGTCCACAGATACGCAGTATTTT.

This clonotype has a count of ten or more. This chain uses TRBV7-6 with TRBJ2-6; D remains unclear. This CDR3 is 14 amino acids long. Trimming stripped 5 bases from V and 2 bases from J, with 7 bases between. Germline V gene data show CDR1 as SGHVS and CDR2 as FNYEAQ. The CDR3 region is CASSRLPGANVLTF. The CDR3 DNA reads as TGTGCCAGCAGCCGGCTCCCTGGGGCCAACGTCCTGACTTTC.

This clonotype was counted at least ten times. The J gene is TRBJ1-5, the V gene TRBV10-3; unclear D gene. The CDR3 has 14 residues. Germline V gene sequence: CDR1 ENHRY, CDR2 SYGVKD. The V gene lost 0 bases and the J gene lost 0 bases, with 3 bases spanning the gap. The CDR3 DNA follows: TGTGCCATCAGTGAGTCGAGTAGCAATCAGCCCCAGCATTTT. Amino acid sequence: CAISESSSNQPQHF.

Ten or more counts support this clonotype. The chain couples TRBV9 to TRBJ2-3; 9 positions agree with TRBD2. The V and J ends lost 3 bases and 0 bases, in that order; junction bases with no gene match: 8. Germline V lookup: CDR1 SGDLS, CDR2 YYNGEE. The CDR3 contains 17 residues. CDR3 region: CASSAWATSGSTDTQYF. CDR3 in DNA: TGTGCCAGCAGCGCGTGGGCTACTAGCGGGAGCACAGATACGCAGTATTTT.

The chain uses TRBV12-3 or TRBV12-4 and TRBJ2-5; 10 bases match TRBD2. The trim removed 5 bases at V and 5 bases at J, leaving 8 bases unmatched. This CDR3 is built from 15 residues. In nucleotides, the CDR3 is TGTGCCAGCAGTCCAGCGGGAGGGCCCCGGGAGACCCAGTACTTC. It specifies CASSPAGGPRETQYF.

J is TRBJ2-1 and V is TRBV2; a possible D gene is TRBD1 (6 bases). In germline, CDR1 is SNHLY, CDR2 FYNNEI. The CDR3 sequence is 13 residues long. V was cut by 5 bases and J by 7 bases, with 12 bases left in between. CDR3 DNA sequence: TGTGCCAGCAGTCAGCAGGGGTTGAATGAGCAGTTCTTC. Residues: CASSQQGLNEQFF.

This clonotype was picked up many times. The CDR3 here is CASSISLNTEAFF. The DNA of the CDR3 is TGTGCCAGTAGTATTTCTTTGAACACTGAAGCTTTCTTT. The chain links TRBV19 to TRBJ1-1, with D unresolved. The germline V gene has CDR1 LNHDA and CDR2 SQIVND (reference sequence). V lost 3 bases and J 0 bases, leaving 5 bases between the germline ends. This CDR3 is 13 amino acids long.

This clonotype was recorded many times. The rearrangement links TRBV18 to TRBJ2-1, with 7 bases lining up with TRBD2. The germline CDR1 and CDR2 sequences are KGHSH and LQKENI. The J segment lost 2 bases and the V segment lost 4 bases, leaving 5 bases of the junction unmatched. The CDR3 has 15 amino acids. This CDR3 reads CASSRLADTYNEQFF. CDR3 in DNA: TGTGCCAGCTCACGCCTAGCGGATACCTACAATGAGCAGTTCTTC.

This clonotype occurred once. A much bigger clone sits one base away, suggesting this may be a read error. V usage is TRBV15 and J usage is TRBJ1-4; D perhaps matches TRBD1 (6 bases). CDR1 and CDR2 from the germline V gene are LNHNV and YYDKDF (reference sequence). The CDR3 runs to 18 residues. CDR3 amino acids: CASSRDYFGTYGHEKLFF. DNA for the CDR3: TGTGCCTCCAGCAGAGACTATTTTGGGACATACGGTCACGAAAAACTGTTTTTT.

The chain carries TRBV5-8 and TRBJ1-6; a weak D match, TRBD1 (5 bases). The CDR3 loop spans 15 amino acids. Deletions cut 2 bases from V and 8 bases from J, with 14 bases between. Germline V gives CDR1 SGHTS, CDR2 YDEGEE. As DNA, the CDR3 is TGTGCCAGCAGCTTATCTTCCCGGGGACATTCACCCCTCCACTTT. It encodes CASSLSSRGHSPLHF.

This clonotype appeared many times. CDR3 sequence (DNA): TGTGCCAGCAGCGCGTCGGAACACGGGAGATATTTGAACACTGAAGCTTTCTTT. It codes for CASSASEHGRYLNTEAFF. V is TRBV7-8 and J is TRBJ1-1; no reliable D call. The CDR3 is made up of 18 amino acids. Germline V CDR1 and CDR2: SGHVS, FQNEAQ. The V gene lost 5 bases and the J gene lost 0 bases, with 22 bases spanning the gap.

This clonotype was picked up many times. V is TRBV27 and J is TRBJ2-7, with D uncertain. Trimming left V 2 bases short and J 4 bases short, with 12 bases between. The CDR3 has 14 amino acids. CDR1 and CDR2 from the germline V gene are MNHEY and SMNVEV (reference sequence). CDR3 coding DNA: TGTGCCAGCAGTTTAGGCGGTGTCGAATACGAGCAGTACTTC. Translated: CASSLGGVEYEQYF.

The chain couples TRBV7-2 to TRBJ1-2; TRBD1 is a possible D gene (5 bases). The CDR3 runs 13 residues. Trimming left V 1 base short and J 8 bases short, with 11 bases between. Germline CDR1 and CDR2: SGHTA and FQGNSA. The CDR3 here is CTSSLEGPRGYTF. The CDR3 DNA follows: TGTACCAGCAGCTTAGAGGGGCCCCGGGGCTACACCTTC.

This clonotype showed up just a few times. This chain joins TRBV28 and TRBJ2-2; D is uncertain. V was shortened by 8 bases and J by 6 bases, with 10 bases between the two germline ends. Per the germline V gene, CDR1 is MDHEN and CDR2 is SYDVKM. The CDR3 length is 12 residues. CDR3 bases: TGTGCCAGCGGACCTCTACCCGGGGAGCTGTTTTTT. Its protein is CASGPLPGELFF.

The chain's CDR3 is CSVSRDTYEQYF. CDR3 DNA: TGCAGCGTTAGCCGGGACACCTACGAGCAGTACTTC. The rearrangement links TRBV29-1 to TRBJ2-7; D is perhaps TRBD1 (6 bases). The CDR3 is 12 amino acids. Germline-derived CDR1 and CDR2 are SQVTM and ANQGSEA. V was cut by 5 bases and J by 2 bases, with 10 bases left in between.

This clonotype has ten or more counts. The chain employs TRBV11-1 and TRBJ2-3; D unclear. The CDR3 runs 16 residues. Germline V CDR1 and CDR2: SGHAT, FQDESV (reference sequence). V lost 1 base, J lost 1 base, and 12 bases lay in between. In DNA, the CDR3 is TGTGCCAGCAGCTTAGGCCGGGTGTGGGGCACAGATACGCAGTATTTT. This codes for CASSLGRVWGTDTQYF.

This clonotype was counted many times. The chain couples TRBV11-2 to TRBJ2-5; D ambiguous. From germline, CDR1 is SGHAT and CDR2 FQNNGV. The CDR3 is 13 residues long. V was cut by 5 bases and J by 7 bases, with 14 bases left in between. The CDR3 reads CASSNWEERTQYF. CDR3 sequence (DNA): TGTGCCAGCAGCAACTGGGAAGAACGGACCCAGTACTTC.

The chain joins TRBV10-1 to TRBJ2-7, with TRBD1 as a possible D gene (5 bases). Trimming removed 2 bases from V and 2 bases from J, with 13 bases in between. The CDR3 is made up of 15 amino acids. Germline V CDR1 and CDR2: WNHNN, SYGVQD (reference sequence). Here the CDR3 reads CASSEEPGKTYEQYF. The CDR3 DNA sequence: TGCGCCAGCAGTGAGGAACCAGGGAAGACCTACGAGCAGTACTTC.

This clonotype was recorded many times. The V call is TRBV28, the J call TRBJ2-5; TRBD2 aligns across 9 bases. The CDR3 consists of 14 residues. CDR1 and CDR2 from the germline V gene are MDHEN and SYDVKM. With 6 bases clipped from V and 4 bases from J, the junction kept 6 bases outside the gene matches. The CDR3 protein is CASRDSGGPETQYF. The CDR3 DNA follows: TGTGCCAGCAGGGATAGCGGGGGTCCAGAGACCCAGTACTTC. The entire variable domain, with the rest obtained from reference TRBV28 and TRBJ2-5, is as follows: DVKVTQSSRYLVKRTGEKVFLECVQDMDHENMFWYRQDPGLGLRLIYFSYDVKMKEKGDIPEGYSVSREKKERFSLILESASTNQTSMYLCASRDSGGPETQYFGPGTRLLVL.

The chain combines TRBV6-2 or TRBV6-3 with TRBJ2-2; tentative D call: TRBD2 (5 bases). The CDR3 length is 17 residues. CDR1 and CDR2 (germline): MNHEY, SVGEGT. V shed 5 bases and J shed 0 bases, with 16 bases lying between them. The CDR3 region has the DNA TGTGCCAGCAGTGGTCCCGAGCGGCTGACGAACACCGGGGAGCTGTTTTTT. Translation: CASSGPERLTNTGELFF.

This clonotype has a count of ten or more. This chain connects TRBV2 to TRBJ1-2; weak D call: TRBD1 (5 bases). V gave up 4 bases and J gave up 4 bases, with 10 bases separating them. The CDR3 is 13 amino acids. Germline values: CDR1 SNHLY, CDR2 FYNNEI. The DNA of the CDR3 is TGTGCCAGCAGTGTGAAGGGGAGCTATGGCTACACCTTC. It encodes CASSVKGSYGYTF.